One sample yielded the 25 T cell receptor beta chains listed below, sequenced in a study of response to subunit inactivated influenza vaccine. One entry per CDR3 protein, called by TCRdb with MiXCR from the RT-PCR reads. The sample consists of under 550,000 distinct CDR3 sequences, approximately 7.7% of them appearing once. The sequences come from PBMCs from blood, collected about 23 months after vaccination. These receptors all stem from a man aged 45 to 70 who received an inactivated influenza vaccine.

This chain joins TRBV24-1 and TRBJ1-3; TRBD1 aligns across 9 bases. The CDR3 spans 17 residues. In germline, CDR1 is KGHDR, CDR2 SFDVKD. Unmatched junction bases numbered 9, after V lost 5 bases and J lost 2 bases. CDR3 sequence reads: CATSGIPDRGPGNTIYF. The CDR3 DNA is TGTGCCACCAGTGGGATTCCGGACAGGGGACCTGGAAACACCATATATTTT.

In its sample, this clonotype was seen a few times. The V gene is TRBV7-9, the J gene TRBJ2-1; D is possibly TRBD1 (7 bases). The CDR3 has 16 amino acids. CDR1 is SEHNR and CDR2 is FQNEAQ in the germline V gene (reference sequence). Trimming removed 0 bases from V and 2 bases from J, with 11 bases in between. DNA of the CDR3: TGTGCCAGCAGCTTAGCGGGCAGGGGGGCCTACAATGAGCAGTTCTTC. Translation gives CASSLAGRGAYNEQFF.

There are many counts of this clonotype. The chain couples TRBV30 to TRBJ1-5; 11 bases fit TRBD1. This CDR3 comprises 15 residues. Germline assignment: CDR1 GTSNPN and CDR2 SVGIG (reference sequence). V lost 3 bases to trimming and J lost 7 bases; unmatched junction nucleotides: 8. CDR3 amino acids: CAWSAGTGGRQPQHF. In DNA, the CDR3 is TGTGCCTGGAGCGCCGGGACAGGGGGACGACAGCCCCAGCATTTT.

The CDR3 sequence: CASRSRGHTYNEQFF. The CDR3 bases are TGTGCCAGCAGGTCCAGGGGTCATACCTACAATGAGCAGTTCTTC. This chain uses TRBV6-1 with TRBJ2-1; possibly TRBD1 for D (6 bases). V was clipped by 6 bases and J by 2 bases, with 14 bases between them. Germline V gives CDR1 MNHNS, CDR2 SASEGT. The CDR3 totals 15 residues.

This clonotype was detected ten times or more. The gene calls are TRBV20-1 and TRBJ1-2; 8 nucleotides agree with TRBD1. V was pared by 0 bases and J by 4 bases, with 13 bases of the junction left unmatched. This CDR3 contains 17 residues. Germline V lookup: CDR1 DFQATT, CDR2 SNEGSKA (reference sequence). CDR3 sequence: CSARDAGGASLSYGYTF. As DNA, the CDR3 is TGCAGTGCTAGAGACGCAGGGGGCGCCAGTCTTAGCTATGGCTACACCTTC.

The chain couples TRBV2 to TRBJ2-5, with D unresolved. The CDR3 consists of 15 residues. V shed 6 bases and J shed 1 base, with 15 bases lying between them. Per germline, CDR1 SNHLY and CDR2 FYNNEI. The CDR3 nucleotides read TGTGCCAGCAGATTGGACCCAGCCGCCCAAGAGACCCAGTACTTC. Its protein is CASRLDPAAQETQYF. Full variable domain (rest looked up from reference TRBV2 and TRBJ2-5): EPEVTQTPSHQVTQMGQEVILRCVPISNHLYFYWYRQILGQKVEFLVSFYNNEISEKSEIFDDQFSVERPDGSNFTLKIRSTKLEDSAMYFCASRLDPAAQETQYFGPGTRLLVL.

This clonotype appeared a few times. The junction does not match germline at one end; this may be a read error. J is TRBJ2-3 and V is TRBV4-1; 16 bases are shared with TRBD2. The CDR3 extends over 21 amino acids. Germline-derived CDR1 and CDR2 are MGHRA and YSYEKL. The DNA for the CDR3 is TGCGCCAGCAGCCAGGGACTAGCGGGGGGGGGTGGTTTTTCACAGATACGTAGGCTGCATTTT. This gives the protein CASSQGLAGGGGFSQIRRLHF.

This clonotype was recorded many times. The chain joins TRBV5-1 to TRBJ1-2; 7 bases match TRBD1. V lost 0 bases to trimming and J lost 2 bases; unmatched junction nucleotides: 4. The CDR3 contains 15 residues. Per the germline V gene, CDR1 is SGHRS and CDR2 is YFSETQ. CDR3 DNA sequence: TGCGCCAGCAGCTTGGGGGACAGAGCAAACTATGGCTACACCTTC. Residues: CASSLGDRANYGYTF.

This clonotype was detected a few times. The rearrangement uses TRBV7-9 and TRBJ1-4; D uncertain. CDR3 size: 14 residues. V lost 4 bases, J lost 11 bases, and 17 bases lay in between. Looked up from germline, CDR1 is SEHNR and CDR2 is FQNEAQ (reference sequence). The CDR3 sequence is CASSSSEVLGKLFF. DNA of the CDR3: TGTGCCAGCAGCTCATCCGAAGTTTTGGGGAAACTGTTTTTT.

This clonotype has ten or more counts. J is TRBJ2-1 and V is TRBV6-2 or TRBV6-3; 8 bases are shared with TRBD1. V shed 5 bases and J 0 bases; nucleotides not matched to a gene: 9. Looked up from germline, CDR1 is MNHEY and CDR2 is SVGEGT. This CDR3 spans 17 amino acids. The CDR3 bases are TGTGCCAGCAGTCTACGACAGGGGATCGGCTCCTACAATGAGCAGTTCTTC. It encodes CASSLRQGIGSYNEQFF.

This clonotype was counted a single time. Since a much larger clone is just one base distant, this may be a read error. The rearrangement joins TRBV10-3 to TRBJ2-3; D is uncertain. Per the germline V gene, CDR1 is ENHRY and CDR2 is SYGVKD. The V end lost 6 bases, the J end lost 2 bases, and 3 bases lay between the germline ends. The CDR3 has 11 amino acids. The CDR3 DNA reads as TGTGCCATCAGGGACACAGATACGCAGTATTTT. It encodes CAIRDTDTQYF.

This clonotype was counted a few times. The chain is built from TRBV6-2 or TRBV6-3 and TRBJ1-4; D may be TRBD1 (5 bases). Germline assignment: CDR1 MNHEY and CDR2 SVGEGT. The CDR3 sequence is 16 residues long. V was pared by 0 bases and J by 6 bases, with 14 bases between. In nucleotides, the CDR3 is TGTGCCAGCAGTTACTCGAACAGGAGGGAGGATGAAAAACTGTTTTTT. It is translated as CASSYSNRREDEKLFF.

This clonotype was found many times. The chain is built from TRBV4-2 and TRBJ1-2; 7 bases agree with TRBD1. V lost 3 bases to trimming and J lost 2 bases; unmatched junction nucleotides: 3. The CDR3 runs 14 residues. Germline loops: CDR1 LGHNA, CDR2 YNFKEQ. The CDR3 coding sequence is TGTGCCAGCAGCCAGGACAGGACAAACTATGGCTACACCTTC. Amino acids: CASSQDRTNYGYTF.

This clonotype was seen more than once but under ten times. The gene calls are TRBV7-2 and TRBJ2-1; possible D gene TRBD1, 6 bases. The CDR3 runs 14 residues. V was pared by 2 bases and J by 5 bases, with 10 bases between. Germline V gene data show CDR1 as SGHTA and CDR2 as FQGNSA. This CDR3 is CASSLYRGNNEQFF. The CDR3 nucleotides are TGTGCCAGCAGCTTATATAGGGGGAACAATGAGCAGTTCTTC.

This clonotype was found many times. The chain joins TRBV6-2 or TRBV6-3 to TRBJ2-2; the match to TRBD2 covers 8 bases. Losses at the gene ends were 5 bases for V and 4 bases for J; bases not matched to a gene: 6. CDR3 length: 15 residues. Germline V gene data show CDR1 as MNHEY and CDR2 as SVGEGT. CDR3 residues: CASSRLARSTGELFF. The DNA for the CDR3 is TGTGCCAGCAGTAGACTAGCGCGATCCACCGGGGAGCTGTTTTTT.

In its sample, this clonotype was seen many times. The genes are TRBV7-2 and TRBJ2-1, with D hard to call. This CDR3 comprises 16 residues. Germline CDR1 SGHTA, CDR2 FQGNSA. Trimming pared 1 base from V and 6 bases from J, leaving 16 bases between. CDR3 sequence reads: CASSLGGLLGFNEQFF. The DNA for the CDR3 is TGTGCCAGCAGCTTAGGGGGTCTGTTGGGTTTCAATGAGCAGTTCTTC.

V gene TRBV5-5 combines with J gene TRBJ2-3, with 12 bases lining up with TRBD2. CDR1 SGHKS and CDR2 YYEKEE come from the germline V gene (reference sequence). With 7 bases clipped from V and 3 bases from J, the junction kept 9 bases outside the gene matches. There are 16 residues in the CDR3. CDR3 coding DNA: TGTGCCAGCGGCCCTGGTGGACTAGCGGGGACAGATACGCAGTATTTT. Its protein product is CASGPGGLAGTDTQYF. Combining the CDR3 with reference TRBV5-5 and TRBJ2-3 gives the whole variable domain DAGVTQSPTHLIKTRGQQVTLRCSPISGHKSVSWYQQVLGQGPQFIFQYYEKEERGRGNFPDRFSARQFPNYSSELNVNALLLGDSALYLCASGPGGLAGTDTQYFGPGTRLTVL.

This clonotype was counted many times. The chain uses TRBV12-3 or TRBV12-4 and TRBJ2-2; D is perhaps TRBD1 (5 bases). V was pared by 3 bases and J by 4 bases, with 9 bases between. The CDR3 runs to 14 residues. CDR3 coding DNA: TGTGCCAGCAGTTTTTTACAGGTCACCGGGGAGCTGTTTTTT. Translating gives CASSFLQVTGELFF.

The table lists this clonotype with many counts. The V gene is TRBV25-1, the J gene TRBJ1-1; D remains ambiguous. V was cut by 4 bases and J by 10 bases, with 16 bases left in between. The CDR3 is 13 amino acids. Germline V gene sequence: CDR1 MGHDK, CDR2 SYGVNS. The CDR3 region is CASSGLTSLAAFF. The CDR3 DNA sequence: TGTGCCAGCAGTGGACTAACCAGCTTAGCAGCTTTCTTT. Variable domain in full (rest from reference TRBV25-1 and TRBJ1-1): EADIYQTPRYLVIGTGKKITLECSQTMGHDKMYWYQQDPGMELHLIHYSYGVNSTEKGDLSSESTVSRIRTEHFPLTLESARPSHTSQYLCASSGLTSLAAFFGQGTRLTVV.

This clonotype was seen only a few times. The chain uses TRBV20-1 and TRBJ2-7, with 11 bases that match TRBD2. V dropped 2 bases and J dropped 9; count of bases not matched to a gene: 6. The germline gives CDR1 DFQATT, CDR2 SNEGSKA (reference sequence). CDR3 size: 13 residues. The CDR3 sequence is CSARLLAGVAQYF. The CDR3 DNA follows: TGCAGTGCTAGATTACTAGCGGGAGTGGCGCAGTACTTC.

This chain connects TRBV5-1 to TRBJ1-5; 9 positions agree with TRBD1. Germline loops: CDR1 SGHRS, CDR2 YFSETQ. This CDR3 comprises 15 residues. Trimming removed 4 bases from V and 6 bases from J; junction bases left unmatched: 8. The CDR3 loop reads CASSEGTGYTQPQHF. The CDR3 coding sequence is TGCGCCAGCAGCGAAGGGACAGGGTACACTCAGCCCCAGCATTTT. The full variable domain, completed using reference TRBV5-1 and TRBJ1-5, is KAGVTQTPRYLIKTRGQQVTLSCSPISGHRSVSWYQQTPGQGLQFLFEYFSETQRNKGNFPGRFSGRQFSNSRSEMNVSTLELGDSALYLCASSEGTGYTQPQHFGDGTRLSIL.

In its sample, this clonotype was seen many times. The V call is TRBV10-3, the J call TRBJ2-1, with D perhaps given as TRBD1 or TRBD2 (7 bases each). The CDR3 is 15 amino acids. V gave up 8 bases and J gave up 4 bases, with 18 bases separating them. Looked up from germline, CDR1 is ENHRY and CDR2 is SYGVKD. CDR3 region: CAIGEGRGPYNEQFF. In DNA form, the CDR3 reads TGTGCCATCGGGGAGGGGAGGGGGCCATACAATGAGCAGTTCTTC.

This clonotype was seen only a few times. The chain carries TRBV11-2 and TRBJ2-2; D is undetermined. The CDR3 runs to 13 residues. Germline assignment: CDR1 SGHAT and CDR2 FQNNGV. The V and J ends lost 1 base and 7 bases respectively, with 7 bases between them. The DNA of the CDR3 is TGTGCCAGCAGCTTAGTTTCTTACGGGGAGCTGTTTTTT. Protein: CASSLVSYGELFF.

This clonotype appeared many times. The rearrangement joins TRBV4-1 to TRBJ1-6; no definite D call. The CDR3 sequence is 18 residues long. The germline gives CDR1 MGHRA, CDR2 YSYEKL. V shed 0 bases and J shed 3 bases, with 15 bases lying between them. The CDR3 nucleotides are TGCGCCAGCAGCCAAGACGGAGGTACACTTTTCTATAATTCACCCCTCCACTTT. Protein: CASSQDGGTLFYNSPLHF.

This clonotype was counted a few times. This sequence joins TRBV11-3 and TRBJ2-1; TRBD2 aligns across 7 bases. Looked up from germline, CDR1 is SGHNT and CDR2 is YENEEA. V shed 0 bases and J 0 bases; nucleotides not matched to a gene: 5. The CDR3 has 17 amino acids. CDR3 sequence reads: CASSLDSPGGSYNEQFF. DNA for the CDR3: TGTGCCAGCAGCTTAGATTCACCGGGAGGCTCCTACAATGAGCAGTTCTTC.